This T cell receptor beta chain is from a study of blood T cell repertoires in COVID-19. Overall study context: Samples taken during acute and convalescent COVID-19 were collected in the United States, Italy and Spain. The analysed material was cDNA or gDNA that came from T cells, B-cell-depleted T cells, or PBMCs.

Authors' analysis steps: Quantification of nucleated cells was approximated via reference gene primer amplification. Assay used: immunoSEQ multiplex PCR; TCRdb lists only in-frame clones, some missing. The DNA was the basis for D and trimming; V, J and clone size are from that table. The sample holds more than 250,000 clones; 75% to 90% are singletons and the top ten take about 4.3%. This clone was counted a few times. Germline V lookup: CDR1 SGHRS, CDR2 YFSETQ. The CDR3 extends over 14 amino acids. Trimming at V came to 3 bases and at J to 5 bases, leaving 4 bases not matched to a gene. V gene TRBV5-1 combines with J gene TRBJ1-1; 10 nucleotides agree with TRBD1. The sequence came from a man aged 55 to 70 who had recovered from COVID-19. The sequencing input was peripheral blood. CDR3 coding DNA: TGCGCCAGCAGCTCGACAGGGGGCTTTACTGAAGCTTTCTTT. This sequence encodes CASSSTGGFTEAFF.